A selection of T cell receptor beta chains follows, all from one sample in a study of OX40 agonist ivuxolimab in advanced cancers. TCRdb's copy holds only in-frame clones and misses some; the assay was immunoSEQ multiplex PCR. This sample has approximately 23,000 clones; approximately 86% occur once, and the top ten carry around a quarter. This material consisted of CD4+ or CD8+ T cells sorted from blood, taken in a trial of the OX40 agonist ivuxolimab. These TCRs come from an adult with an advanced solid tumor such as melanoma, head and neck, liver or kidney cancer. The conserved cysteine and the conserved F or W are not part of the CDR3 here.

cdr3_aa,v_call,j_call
ASSREGQGAYEQY,TRBV4-1,TRBJ2-7
ASSTTEGGYT,TRBV5-1,TRBJ1-2
ASSPVNYYGYT,TRBV27,TRBJ1-2
ASTLGLAGHEQF,TRBV6-5,TRBJ2-1
AWGPNYGYT,TRBV30,TRBJ1-2
ASSTASGRTDTQY,TRBV7-8,TRBJ2-3
ASSLDLDSYPNTEAF,TRBV7-9,TRBJ1-1
ASGRLAGASYNEQF,TRBV4-1,TRBJ2-1
ASSHPRDHLNEQY,TRBV7-6,TRBJ2-7
ASRERGGSYEQY,TRBV2,TRBJ2-7
ASSVKGVEQF,TRBV13,TRBJ2-1
ASSFSPFGTSDQETQY,TRBV7-2,TRBJ2-5
AWSTLTGTQY,TRBV30,TRBJ2-5
ASSPRTLYYGYT,TRBV28,TRBJ1-2
ASSLTTAGTEAF,TRBV7-6,TRBJ1-1
ASSQDRGTYTGELF,TRBV4-3,TRBJ2-2
ASSSRELNTEAF,TRBV28,TRBJ1-1
ASSSLTSGRSTGELF,TRBV7-2,TRBJ2-2
ASSLGTGVYEQY,TRBV19,TRBJ2-7
ASTGQGKNTEAF,TRBV9,TRBJ1-1
ASSIGPAGNNEQF,TRBV19,TRBJ2-1
ASSRPSGGRDEQY,TRBV5-4,TRBJ2-7
ASSIVGTGGNEQY,TRBV19,NA
ASSYSTGEANYGYT,TRBV6-5,TRBJ1-2
ASSDSTSDEQF,TRBV18,TRBJ2-1
ASSVAASYNEQF,TRBV11-2,TRBJ2-1
ASSGLQGMNTEAF,TRBV25-1,TRBJ1-1
ASSEEGQGAWANVLT,TRBV6-1,TRBJ2-6
ASSSPYEQF,TRBV6-5,TRBJ2-1
ASSTGGGQEQY,TRBV6-1,TRBJ2-7
ASSQASSGNGGELF,TRBV4-1,TRBJ2-2
ASSDFSETQY,TRBV19,TRBJ2-5
ASSSVGSTYEQY,TRBV5-5,TRBJ2-7
ASSLGRVTGNTIY,TRBV13,TRBJ1-3
ASSAGTGINEQF,TRBV5-4,TRBJ2-1
ASSQDFSPEQF,TRBV4-1,TRBJ2-1
ASSEWGGETQY,TRBV10-1,TRBJ2-5
ASSLWQNQPQH,TRBV11-1,TRBJ1-5
ASSYGPNSPLH,TRBV6-5,TRBJ1-6
ASSSLRSDTQY,TRBV19,TRBJ2-3
ASRGTSNSYNEQF,TRBV2,TRBJ2-1